The sequence of this T cell receptor (beta chain) was determined in a study of CD8+ T cells in alopecia areata. Study-wide points: Clarity of TCR sharing across patients fell short of that in mice, possibly HLA-related. Tofacitinib delivered significant drops in scalp clonality and in expanded CD8+ clones among the top 100.

Per the germline V gene, CDR1 is SGHRS and CDR2 is YFSETQ. Trimming took 1 base from V and 7 from J, leaving 14 bases between them. This CDR3 region has 14 residues. A word on this clone: The antigen is undetermined.

The treatment: oral pan-JAK inhibitor, 5-10 mg twice daily. After isolation, RNA underwent reverse transcription to generate cDNA as the sequencing template. This table comes from immunoSEQ multiplex PCR, and its TCRdb copy is limited to in-frame clones, with some not included. The table has approximately 280,000 clones, roughly 50% seen once. This clonotype was sampled from a human donor with alopecia areata. The sequences come from CD4+ T cells sorted from blood, collected at week 24, from a patient treated with tofacitinib. V is TRBV5-1 and J is TRBJ1-2; D remains unclear. CDR3 sequence reads: CASSLSSGDGGYTF. DNA for the CDR3: TGCGCCAGCAGCTTGTCGTCCGGGGATGGTGGCTACACCTTC. Full variable domain (rest looked up from reference TRBV5-1 and TRBJ1-2): KAGVTQTPRYLIKTRGQQVTLSCSPISGHRSVSWYQQTPGQGLQFLFEYFSETQRNKGNFPGRFSGRQFSNSRSEMNVSTLELGDSALYLCASSLSSGDGGYTFGSGTRLTVV.